Below are 10 T cell receptor beta chains sequenced from a single sample in a study of human T cells and chemical hapten exposure (dated by TCRdb to the early 2020s). The time point label for this specimen denotes: pre-sensitization, week 0. The sample's treatment or condition label, decoded: therapeutic diphenylcyclopropenone sensitization with weekly scalp DPC. Libraries were constructed by RACE. These reads were obtained on a NextSeq 500. TCRdb reanalyzed the raw reads on its own, using fastp at Q25 for trimming and MiXCR for clone calling, and kept in-frame beta chains. A single entry per CDR3 protein holds the most common genes and DNA from its merged rows. Within this sample are a few hundred thousand distinct CDR3 sequences, with about 7.7% of them counted one time only. Of the sample, 1.2% falls within the top ten clones. Sequences were derived from whole blood, sampled in connection with sensitization to the hapten diphenylcyclopropenone (DPC). Source of these receptors: a man in his late teens or twenties with alopecia areata. Some clones in this sample may be carry-over from other donors' samples.

The chain employs TRBV12-3 or TRBV12-4 and TRBJ1-5; a possible D gene is TRBD1 (5 bases). The CDR3 spans 13 residues. V gave up 3 bases and J gave up 9 bases, with 12 bases separating them. The CDR3 region has the DNA TGTGCCAGCAGTTTTGGGGGGAATGCGCCCCAGCATTTT. It yields the protein CASSFGGNAPQHF.

The chain links TRBV10-3 to TRBJ2-5; perhaps TRBD2 as D (5 bases). There are 16 residues in the CDR3. Germline CDR1 and CDR2: ENHRY and SYGVKD. V was pared by 4 bases and J by 5 bases, with 20 bases between. The CDR3 is CAISAPGSSGGETQYF. The CDR3 DNA follows: TGTGCCATCAGTGCCCCGGGGTCTTCTGGCGGGGAGACCCAGTACTTC.

This clonotype was counted a few times. The rearrangement links TRBV7-9 to TRBJ2-5, with 11 bases aligning to TRBD1. There are 17 residues in the CDR3. J was trimmed by 4 bases and V by 2 bases; bases with no gene match: 9. The germline V gene encodes CDR1 SEHNR and CDR2 FQNEAQ (reference sequence). CDR3 DNA sequence: TGTGCCAGCAGCTTACCGCGGACAGGGGGCTCTCGAGAGACCCAGTACTTC. Translating it yields CASSLPRTGGSRETQYF.

This clonotype was seen a handful of times. This rearrangement joins TRBV11-1 to TRBJ2-1, with 10 bases aligning to TRBD2. Germline lookup yields CDR1 SGHAT and CDR2 FQDESV (reference sequence). The CDR3 covers 16 residues. V lost 2 bases, J lost 4 bases, and 5 bases stayed unmatched. This chain's CDR3 is CASSLKRGGEYNEQFF. As DNA, the CDR3 is TGTGCCAGCAGCTTAAAGCGGGGGGGCGAATACAATGAGCAGTTCTTC. The full variable domain, its missing parts supplied by reference TRBV11-1 and TRBJ2-1, is EAEVAQSPRYKITEKSQAVAFWCDPISGHATLYWYRQILGQGPELLVQFQDESVVDDSQLPKDRFSAERLKGVDSTLKIQPAELGDSAMYLCASSLKRGGEYNEQFFGPGTRLTVL.

The chain couples TRBV7-3 to TRBJ2-3; D is unclear. V lost 8 bases to trimming and J lost 9 bases, with 15 bases between them. CDR1 and CDR2 (germline): SGHTA, FQGTGA. This CDR3 is 12 amino acids long. CDR3 residues: CASGPSWSTQYF. CDR3 in DNA: TGTGCCAGCGGGCCCAGTTGGAGCACGCAGTATTTT.

CDR3 nucleotides: TGTGCCATCAGTGCTCAGGGTGAGGATACGCAGTATTTT. It specifies CAISAQGEDTQYF. V gene TRBV10-3 combines with J gene TRBJ2-3, with D possibly matching TRBD1 (5 bases). CDR1 is ENHRY, CDR2 SYGVKD, per germline. The length of the CDR3 is 13 residues. V lost 4 bases and J 6 bases, leaving 11 bases between the germline ends.

The chain's CDR3 is CSAPEGGGGYTF. CDR3 nucleotide sequence: TGCAGTGCGCCAGAGGGCGGAGGCGGCTACACCTTC. The chain is built from TRBV20-1 and TRBJ1-2; D not certain. V lost 6 bases and J 8 bases, leaving 16 bases between the germline ends. Germline CDR1 is DFQATT and CDR2 is SNEGSKA (reference sequence). The CDR3 runs to 12 residues.

This clonotype was found a few times. The V call is TRBV4-2, the J call TRBJ2-3; TRBD2 aligns across 7 bases. The CDR3 length is 16 residues. Germline CDR1 LGHNA, CDR2 YNFKEQ. V lost 3 bases, J lost 2 bases, and 8 bases stayed unmatched. The DNA of the CDR3 is TGTGCCAGCAGCCAGTCGGCGGGGGACCTCACAGATACGCAGTATTTT. Translating gives CASSQSAGDLTDTQYF.

This clonotype was seen a few times. The chain uses TRBV5-1 and TRBJ2-3, with a tentative D call TRBD2 (6 bases). The CDR3 extends over 16 amino acids. Trimming pared 1 base from V and 0 bases from J, leaving 12 bases between. The germline CDR1 and CDR2 sequences are SGHRS and YFSETQ. The CDR3 DNA reads TGCGCCAGCAGCTTGTTCGCGGGGCTGAGCACAGATACGCAGTATTTT. Translated: CASSLFAGLSTDTQYF.

V gene TRBV20-1 combines with J gene TRBJ2-3; a weak D match, TRBD2 (5 bases). CDR1 and CDR2 (germline): DFQATT, SNEGSKA (reference sequence). V was cut by 6 bases and J by 7 bases, with 8 bases left in between. The CDR3 has 10 amino acids. The CDR3 bases are TGCAGTGCCACGACTAATACGCAGTATTTT. It specifies CSATTNTQYF.